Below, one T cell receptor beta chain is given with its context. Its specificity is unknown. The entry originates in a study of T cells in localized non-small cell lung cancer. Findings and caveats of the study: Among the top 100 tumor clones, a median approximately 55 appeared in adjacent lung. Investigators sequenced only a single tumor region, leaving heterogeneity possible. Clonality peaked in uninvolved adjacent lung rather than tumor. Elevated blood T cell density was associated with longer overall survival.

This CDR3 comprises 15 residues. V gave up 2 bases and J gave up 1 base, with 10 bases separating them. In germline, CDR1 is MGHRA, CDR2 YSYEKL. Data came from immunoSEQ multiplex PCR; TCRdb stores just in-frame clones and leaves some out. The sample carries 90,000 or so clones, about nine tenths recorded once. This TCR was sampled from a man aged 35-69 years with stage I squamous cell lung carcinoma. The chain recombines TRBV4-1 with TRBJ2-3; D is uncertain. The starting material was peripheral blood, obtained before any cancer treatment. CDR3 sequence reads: CASSQSGRGTDTQYF. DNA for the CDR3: TGCGCCAGCAGCCAATCGGGTCGGGGCACAGATACGCAGTATTTT.